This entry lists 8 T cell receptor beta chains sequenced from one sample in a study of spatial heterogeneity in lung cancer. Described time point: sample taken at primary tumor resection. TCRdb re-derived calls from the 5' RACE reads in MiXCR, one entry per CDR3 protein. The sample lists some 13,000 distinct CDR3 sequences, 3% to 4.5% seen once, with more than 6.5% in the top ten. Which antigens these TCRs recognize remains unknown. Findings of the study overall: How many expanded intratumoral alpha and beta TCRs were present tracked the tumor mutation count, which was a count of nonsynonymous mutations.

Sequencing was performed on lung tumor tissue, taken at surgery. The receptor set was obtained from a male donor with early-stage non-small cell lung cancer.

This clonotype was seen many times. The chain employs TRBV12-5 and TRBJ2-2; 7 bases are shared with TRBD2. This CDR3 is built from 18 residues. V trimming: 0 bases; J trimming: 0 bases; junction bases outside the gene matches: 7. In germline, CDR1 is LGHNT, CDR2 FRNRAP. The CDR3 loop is CASGLVPDGRTNTGELFF. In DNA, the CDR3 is TGTGCTAGTGGTTTGGTACCAGACGGGAGGACGAACACCGGGGAGCTGTTTTTT.

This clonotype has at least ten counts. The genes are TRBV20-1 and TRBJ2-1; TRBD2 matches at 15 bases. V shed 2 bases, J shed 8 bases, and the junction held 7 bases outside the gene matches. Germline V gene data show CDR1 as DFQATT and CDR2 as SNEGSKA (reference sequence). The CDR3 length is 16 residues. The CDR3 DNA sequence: TGCAGTGCTAGACTGGCCGGGACTAGCGGGAGGTATGAGCAGTTCTTC. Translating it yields CSARLAGTSGRYEQFF.

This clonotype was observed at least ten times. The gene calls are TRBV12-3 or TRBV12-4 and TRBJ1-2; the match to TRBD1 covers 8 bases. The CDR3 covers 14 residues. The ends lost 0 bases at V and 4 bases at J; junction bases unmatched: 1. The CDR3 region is CASSLAQGAYGYTF. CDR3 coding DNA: TGTGCCAGCAGTTTAGCGCAGGGGGCCTATGGCTACACCTTC.

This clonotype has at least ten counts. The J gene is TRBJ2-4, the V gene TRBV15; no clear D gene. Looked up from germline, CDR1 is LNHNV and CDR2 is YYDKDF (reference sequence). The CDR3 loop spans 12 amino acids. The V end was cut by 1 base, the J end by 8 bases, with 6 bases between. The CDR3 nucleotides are TGTGCCACCAGCAGAGGTGGGGACATTCAGTACTTC. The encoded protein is CATSRGGDIQYF.

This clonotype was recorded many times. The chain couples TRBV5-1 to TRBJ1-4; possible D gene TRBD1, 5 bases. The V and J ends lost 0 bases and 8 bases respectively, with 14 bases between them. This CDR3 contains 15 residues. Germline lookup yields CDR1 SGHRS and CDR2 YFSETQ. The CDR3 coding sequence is TGCGCCAGCAGCTTGGCCGAGACAGATTTCGAAAAACTGTTTTTT. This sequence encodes CASSLAETDFEKLFF. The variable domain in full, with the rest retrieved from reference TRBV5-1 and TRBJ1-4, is KAGVTQTPRYLIKTRGQQVTLSCSPISGHRSVSWYQQTPGQGLQFLFEYFSETQRNKGNFPGRFSGRQFSNSRSEMNVSTLELGDSALYLCASSLAETDFEKLFFGSGTQLSVL.

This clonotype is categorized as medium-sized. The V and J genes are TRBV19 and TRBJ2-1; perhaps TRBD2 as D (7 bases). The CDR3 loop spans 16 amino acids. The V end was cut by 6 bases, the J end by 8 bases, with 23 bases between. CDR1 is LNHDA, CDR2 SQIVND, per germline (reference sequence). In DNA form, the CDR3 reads TGTGCCAGTAGCCCTGGGGGCGGGAGCCCTCAGGATGAGCAGTTCTTC. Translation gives CASSPGGGSPQDEQFF.

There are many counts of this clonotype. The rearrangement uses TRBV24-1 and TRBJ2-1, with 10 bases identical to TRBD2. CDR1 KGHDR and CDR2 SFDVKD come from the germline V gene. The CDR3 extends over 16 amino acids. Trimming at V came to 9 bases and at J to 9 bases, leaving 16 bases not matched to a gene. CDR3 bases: TGTGCCACCGGGGGAGGCGCGACTAGCGGGTCCCGTGAGCAGTTCTTC. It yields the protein CATGGGATSGSREQFF.

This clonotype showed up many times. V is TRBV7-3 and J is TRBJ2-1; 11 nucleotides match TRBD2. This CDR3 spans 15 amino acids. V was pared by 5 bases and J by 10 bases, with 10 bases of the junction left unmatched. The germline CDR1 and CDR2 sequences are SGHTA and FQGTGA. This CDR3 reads CASSRLAGSFGEQFF. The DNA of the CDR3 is TGTGCCAGCAGCCGACTAGCGGGAAGTTTCGGAGAGCAGTTCTTC.